The 7 T cell receptor beta chains below were found in one sample sequenced in a study of blood T cell repertoires in COVID-19. Generated by immunoSEQ multiplex PCR, the TCRdb table keeps only in-frame clones and is missing some. The data hold over 55,000 clones, with more than 75% observed a single time. The sequenced material came from peripheral blood. The receptors stem from a man aged 50 or older with active COVID-19.

This chain connects TRBV30 to TRBJ1-6; D unclear. The CDR3 consists of 14 residues. The germline CDR1 and CDR2 sequences are GTSNPN and SVGIG (reference sequence). The V end was cut by 0 bases, the J end by 10 bases, with 13 bases between. In nucleotides, the CDR3 is TGTGCCTGGAGTGTACCCGGGAACTCCTCACCCCTCCACTTT. Encoded protein: CAWSVPGNSSPLHF.

The J gene is TRBJ1-4, the V gene TRBV5-1; the match to TRBD1 covers 8 bases. The germline V gene has CDR1 SGHRS and CDR2 YFSETQ. This CDR3 contains 15 residues. J lost 5 bases, V lost 2 bases, and 5 bases had no gene match. This CDR3 reads CASSFLGQVNEKLFF. The CDR3, as DNA: TGCGCCAGCAGCTTCTTGGGACAGGTGAATGAAAAACTGTTTTTT.

This clone turned up a few times. The V call is TRBV7-2, the J call TRBJ2-7, with D possibly being TRBD2 (5 bases). The CDR3 covers 14 residues. Between the trimmed V and J ends, which lost 0 bases and 1 base, there was a span of 7 bases. CDR1 is SGHTA, CDR2 FQGNSA, per germline. CDR3 nucleotide sequence: TGTGCCAGCAGCTTAGCGAGCGGATCCTACGAGCAGTACTTC. Translation gives CASSLASGSYEQYF. The complete variable domain, with remaining parts taken from reference TRBV7-2 and TRBJ2-7, reads GAGVSQSPSNKVTEKGKDVELRCDPISGHTALYWYRQSLGQGLEFLIYFQGNSAPDKSGLPSDRFSAERTGGSVSTLTIQRTQQEDSAVYLCASSLASGSYEQYFGPGTRLTVT.

This clone has a single count. The chain joins TRBV27 to TRBJ2-7; 9 positions match TRBD1. Trimming removed 2 bases from V and 4 bases from J; junction bases left unmatched: 6. The length of the CDR3 is 15 residues. Germline V gene sequence: CDR1 MNHEY, CDR2 SMNVEV (reference sequence). The CDR3 DNA follows: TGTGCCAGCAGTTTAACAGGACAGGGGTTGTACGAGCAGTACTTC. Translated: CASSLTGQGLYEQYF.

The chain joins TRBV5-1 to TRBJ2-7, with D perhaps matching TRBD2 (6 bases). In germline, CDR1 is SGHRS, CDR2 YFSETQ. The CDR3 is 16 amino acids. Trimming took 4 bases from V and 0 from J, leaving 17 bases between them. CDR3 protein: CASSPNLARSSYEQYF. In DNA form, the CDR3 reads TGCGCCAGCAGCCCTAACCTAGCGCGAAGCTCCTACGAGCAGTACTTC.

In its sample, this clone was seen many times. This chain links TRBV2 with TRBJ1-5, with a weak D call TRBD1 (6 bases). Between the trimmed V and J ends, which lost 9 bases and 6 bases, there was a span of 12 bases. In germline, CDR1 is SNHLY, CDR2 FYNNEI. The CDR3 is made up of 12 amino acids. CDR3 bases: TGTGCCAGTACGCAGGGGAGTCAGCCCCAGCATTTT. Translating it yields CASTQGSQPQHF.

The chain is built from TRBV27 and TRBJ2-5, with a possible D match to TRBD1 (6 bases). CDR3 length equals 15 residues. V lost 3 bases, J lost 3 bases, and 14 bases lay in between. Germline CDR1 is MNHEY and CDR2 is SMNVEV (reference sequence). The CDR3 DNA is TGTGCCAGCAGTTTTTCAGGGGTAGGGGAAGAGACCCAGTACTTC. Residues: CASSFSGVGEETQYF.